The rows below give T cell receptor beta chains drawn from one sample of a study of OX40 agonist ivuxolimab in advanced cancers. Profiled with immunoSEQ multiplex PCR; TCRdb holds only in-frame clones, not every one. The sample has about 76,000 clones; over 70% are singletons. The sequenced sample was CD4+ or CD8+ T cells sorted from blood, obtained in a trial of the OX40 agonist ivuxolimab. These receptors were taken from an adult with an advanced solid tumor such as melanoma, head and neck, liver or kidney cancer. CDR3s include the opening cysteine and the closing phenylalanine or tryptophan. The D gene is left open where the match is weak. A row's size may be missing; if present it is once, few, many or a size class.

D gene	V gene	J gene	clone size	CDR3 DNA	CDR3 protein
TRBD1	TRBV7-3	TRBJ2-7	NA	TGTGCCAGCAGCTTAAGGGGGACAGGCCACGAGCAGTACTTC	CASSLRGTGHEQYF
NA	TRBV5-1	TRBJ2-1	NA	TGCGCCAGCAGCTTGGTGCGCTATGAGCAGTTCTTC	CASSLVRYEQFF
TRBD1	TRBV28	TRBJ1-4	NA	TGTGCCAGCAGTTCACAGGGGATGAGGAGTGAAAAACTGTTTTTT	CASSSQGMRSEKLFF
NA	TRBV28	TRBJ2-3	NA	TGTGCCAGCAGTTCGTTCCCAGATACGCAGTATTTT	CASSSFPDTQYF
NA	TRBV28	TRBJ1-6	once	TGTGCCAGCAGTTTTAGCAGGGGCGAAAAAAATTCACCCCTCCACTTT	CASSFSRGEKNSPLHF
TRBD1	TRBV5-1	TRBJ1-5	NA	TGCGCCAGCAGCCCCGGGACAGGGTTGAATCAGCCCCAGCATTTT	CASSPGTGLNQPQHF
TRBD2	TRBV27	TRBJ2-1	NA	TGTGCCAGCAGTTCCCTAGCGGCGAACAATGAGCAGTTCTTC	CASSSLAANNEQFF
NA	TRBV6-6	TRBJ1-4	NA	TGTGCCAGCAGTTACTCGATAGGGCTCGGTGAAAAACTGTTTTTT	CASSYSIGLGEKLFF
NA	TRBV9	TRBJ1-1	NA	TGTGCCAGCAGCGCCTTTCAGAAAAACACTGAAGCTTTCTTT	CASSAFQKNTEAFF
NA	TRBV2	TRBJ2-2	NA	TGTGCCAGCAGTGGTGTGAGTCGGGGGGAGCTGTTTTTT	CASSGVSRGELFF
NA	TRBV7-9	TRBJ1-2	once	TGTGCCAGCAGTTACCGGACAGAGAACTATGGCTACACCTTC	CASSYRTENYGYTF
TRBD2	TRBV18	TRBJ2-5	NA	TGTGCCAGCTCACCAGAGATAGCGGGGGAGAAAAAGTACTTC	CASSPEIAGEKKYF
TRBD2	TRBV9	TRBJ2-1	NA	TGTGCCAGCAGCGTAGTGGGTATGGGACTAGGGGGCAATGAGCAGTTCTTC	CASSVVGMGLGGNEQFF
NA	TRBV2	TRBJ1-5	NA	TGTGCCAGCAGCCGGGACATTCGCAATCAGCCCCAGCATTTT	CASSRDIRNQPQHF